This is a list of T cell receptor beta chains from one sample in a study of cytomegalovirus exposure and HLA in healthy donors. Some clones are missing from TCRdb's copy, which holds only in-frame ones; the method was immunoSEQ multiplex PCR. The table lists 100,000 to 150,000 clones, roughly 95% of them singletons, with 1.5% to 2% in the top ten. The specimen was PBMCs. The receptors here all came from a man between 18 and 35 years old in good health and CMV-seronegative. The CDR3 runs from the conserved cysteine through the conserved F or W. The D gene is left open where the match is weak. Some rows mark clone size as missing; the rest say once, few, many or name a class of expanded clone.

d_call clone_size j_call v_call cdr3_nt cdr3_aa
TRBD1 once TRBJ1-3 TRBV5-4 TGTGCCAGCAGCTTGGGGACAGGCACCATATATTTT CASSLGTGTIYF
- - TRBJ2-3 TRBV7-9 TGTGCCAGCAGCTTAGGCGCTGACACAGATACGCAGTATTTT CASSLGADTDTQYF
- - TRBJ1-1 TRBV11-3 TGTGCCAGCAGCTTGGGCAGGTACACTGAAGCTTTCTTT CASSLGRYTEAFF
- - TRBJ2-1 TRBV7-9 TGTGCCAGCAGCTTAGCGAGCGGGACAGGGGTAGCGGGAGTGGGTGAGCAGTTCTTC CASSLASGTGVAGVGEQFF
TRBD2 - TRBJ2-2 TRBV10-3 TGTGCCATCGGCAGCAAGCGGGAAACAAACACCGGGGAGCTGTTTTTT CAIGSKRETNTGELFF
TRBD1 - TRBJ2-3 TRBV2 TGTGCCAGCAGTGGACAGGGAATGGGCACAGATACGCAGTATTTT CASSGQGMGTDTQYF
- - TRBJ2-7 TRBV19 TGTGCCAGTAGTATATTTAGCGGAGTTGCCGACGAGCAGTACTTC CASSIFSGVADEQYF
- - TRBJ2-7 TRBV7-2 TGTGCCAGCAGCTTAGCGGGCGGGCCCTCCTACGAGCAGTACTTC CASSLAGGPSYEQYF
- - TRBJ2-2 TRBV6-6 TGTGCCAGCAGTCAGACGGAGGGCAGGTACACCGGGGAGCTGTTTTTT CASSQTEGRYTGELFF
TRBD2 once TRBJ2-2 TRBV28 TGTGCCAGCGGACTAGCGGGAGGGCACGGGGAGCTGTTTTTT CASGLAGGHGELFF
TRBD1 many TRBJ1-4 TRBV6-1 TGTGCCAGCAATAAAGGGGGCGCGAGTGAAAAACTGTTTTTT CASNKGGASEKLFF
- - TRBJ2-7 TRBV7-9 TGTGCCAGCAGCTTACCGACTGGCTACGAGCAGTACTTC CASSLPTGYEQYF
TRBD1 - TRBJ1-4 TRBV19 TGTGCCACCGCCCTGACAGGGATTAATGAAAAACTGTTTTTT CATALTGINEKLFF
- - TRBJ2-1 TRBV4-1 TGCGCCAGCAGCCCCCTAGTCCTTAGCTCCTACAATGAGCAGTTCTTC CASSPLVLSSYNEQFF
TRBD2 - TRBJ2-1 TRBV11-2 TGTGCCAGCAGCCATCATACTAGCGGGAGTCCTGAGCAGTTCTTC CASSHHTSGSPEQFF
- - TRBJ2-7 TRBV28 TGTGCCAGCAGAGACAGAGAGCAGTACTTC CASRDREQYF
- - TRBJ2-2 TRBV10-3 TGTGCCATCAGTGAGGCGGGTGTGGTGTCCGGGGAGCTGTTTTTT CAISEAGVVSGELFF
TRBD2 - TRBJ2-2 TRBV27 TGTGCCAGCAGTTTATACAACCTAGCGGGAAACACCGGGGAGCTGTTTTTT CASSLYNLAGNTGELFF
- - TRBJ1-5 TRBV2 TGTGCCAGCAGTGGGGGATGGGAGCAGCCCCAGCATTTT CASSGGWEQPQHF
TRBD1 - TRBJ2-1 TRBV14 TGTGCCAGCAGCCGTCGGACAGGGACCTACAATGAGCAGTTCTTC CASSRRTGTYNEQFF
TRBD2 - TRBJ2-2 TRBV7-3 TGTGCCAGCAGCTGGGGACTAGCGGGAAGGGGCGCCGGGGAGCTGTTTTTT CASSWGLAGRGAGELFF
- - TRBJ1-2 TRBV10-3 TGTGCCATCACTGATACTGGACAGCCGGATAACTATGGCTACACCTTC CAITDTGQPDNYGYTF
- - TRBJ2-7 TRBV19 TGTGCCAGTAGTATTGGGGAGGTGCAGTACTTC CASSIGEVQYF
- once TRBJ2-5 TRBV29-1 TGCAGCGCCGGCGGGACGTGGAGTGGAGAGACCCAGTACTTC CSAGGTWSGETQYF
- - TRBJ1-3 TRBV13 TGTGCCAGCAGCTTAGGAGGGAGGGGGGCGCCTTTCTCTGGAAACACCATATATTTT CASSLGGRGAPFSGNTIYF
- - TRBJ2-2 TRBV28 TGTGCCAGCAGCACCATATGGGGGGGGACAAGGACCCACACCGGGGAGCTGTTTTTT CASSTIWGGTRTHTGELFF
TRBD2 - TRBJ2-2 TRBV5-4 TGTGCCAGCAGCTTGCAACTAGCGGGAGGATCCGGGGAGCTGTTTTTT CASSLQLAGGSGELFF
- - TRBJ1-1 TRBV11-1 TGTGCCAGCAGCTTAAGGGCGGGCGGAAACACTGAAGCTTTCTTT CASSLRAGGNTEAFF
TRBD1 - TRBJ2-7 TRBV29-1 TGCAGCGTGGCCGGGACAGGCGTCTCCTACGAGCAGTACTTC CSVAGTGVSYEQYF
TRBD1 - TRBJ2-3 TRBV5-5 TGTGCCAGCAGCTTGGAGACAGGGGGCGCAGATACGCAGTATTTT CASSLETGGADTQYF
TRBD2 - TRBJ2-1 TRBV11-2 TGTGCCAGCACCCAGGGGGCTAGCGGGAGGGCGTGGAATGAGCAGTTCTTC CASTQGASGRAWNEQFF
TRBD1 - TRBJ1-2 TRBV4-3 TGCGCCAGCAGCCAAGTACAGGGGGTTGCTGGCTACACCTTC CASSQVQGVAGYTF
TRBD1 once TRBJ1-5 TRBV30 TGTGCCTGGAGTGTACAGGGGCAGCCCCAGCATTTT CAWSVQGQPQHF
TRBD1 once TRBJ2-1 TRBV6-5 TGTGCCAGCAGTTACTCGAACAGGGGGCGGAATGAGCAGTTCTTC CASSYSNRGRNEQFF
TRBD2 - TRBJ2-1 TRBV27 TGTGCCAGCAGTTCCGTACTAGCGGGAGGACTAAATGAGCAGTTCTTC CASSSVLAGGLNEQFF
TRBD1 - TRBJ2-7 TRBV27 TGTGCCAGCAGTTCCGGGACAGGGGCCCACGAGCAGTACTTC CASSSGTGAHEQYF
- - TRBJ1-4 TRBV4-2 TGTGCCAGCAGCCAAGACGAGGGCGCCGGTAGAGAAAAACTGTTTTTT CASSQDEGAGREKLFF
- - TRBJ2-1 TRBV6-5 TGTGCCAGCAGTTACGGGCAGGGTCTCGCCTACAATGAGCAGTTCTTC CASSYGQGLAYNEQFF
TRBD2 - TRBJ2-7 TRBV6-1 TGTGCCAGTCGGGGACTAGCGTACGAGCAGTACTTC CASRGLAYEQYF
- - TRBJ1-2 TRBV5-6 TGTGCCAGCTTGGACTCTAACTATGGCTACACCTTC CASLDSNYGYTF
- - TRBJ2-7 TRBV4-3 TGCGCCAGCAGCCGGACGACAGAACACTACTACGAGCAGTACTTC CASSRTTEHYYEQYF
- - TRBJ1-1 TRBV7-2 TGTGCCAGCAGCTATACATCGGGTCGAATGAACACTGAAGCTTTCTTT CASSYTSGRMNTEAFF
- once TRBJ1-5 TRBV28 TGTGCCAGCAGTTTACTCCGGGGGACCTCCGGCAATCAGCCCCAGCATTTT CASSLLRGTSGNQPQHF
- - TRBJ2-3 TRBV7-2 TGTGCCAGCAGCCCTATCGGGACATCTGGCACAGATACGCAGTATTTT CASSPIGTSGTDTQYF
- - TRBJ1-5 TRBV11-2 TGTGCCAGCAGCTTAGGACCCGACAGAACCAATCAGCCCCAGCATTTT CASSLGPDRTNQPQHF
- - TRBJ2-1 TRBV2 TGTGCCAGCAGTGAGGACTCAAGGAATGAGCAGTTCTTC CASSEDSRNEQFF
TRBD2 - TRBJ2-7 TRBV18 TGTGCCAGTCGCTATAGCGGGAGCTCCTACGAGCAGTACTTC CASRYSGSSYEQYF
- - TRBJ2-1 TRBV6-4 TGTGCCAGCAGTGGGCTAGTCGGCGATGAGCAGTTCTTC CASSGLVGDEQFF
TRBD1 - TRBJ2-7 TRBV14 TGTGCCAGCAGCCGAGACTACCGGGACAGGGAGCACTTC CASSRDYRDREHF